This is a list of T cell receptor beta chains from one sample in a study of blood T cells in healthy people across ages. TCRdb called the 5' RACE reads again in MiXCR, with one record for every CDR3 protein. Among more than 1,000,000 distinct CDR3 sequences listed, about 25% were seen once. This sample was also put to use in a study of T cells of mothers and their children.

Input material: blood. The receptors originated from a girl aged 2 to 10 in good health. CDR3s include the opening cysteine and the closing phenylalanine or tryptophan. A D gene is named only where the DNA matches it firmly. Clone size is shown for a subset of rows, as once, few, many or a class of expanded clone.

J gene,clone size,D gene,V gene,CDR3 DNA,CDR3 protein
TRBJ2-7,once,TRBD1,TRBV2,TGTGCCAGCAGAGTAGGGACAGGGTACGAGCAGTACTTC,CASRVGTGYEQYF
TRBJ2-7,NA,NA,TRBV13,TGTGCCAGCAGCTACGGGCGGTACGGATACTCTAACGAGCAGTACTTC,CASSYGRYGYSNEQYF
TRBJ2-3,NA,TRBD2,TRBV28,TGTGCCAGCACCTCCTCGAAGCGGGGGTTCACAGATACGCAGTATTTT,CASTSSKRGFTDTQYF
TRBJ2-1,few,TRBD2,TRBV6-1,TGTGCCAGCCCACCGGGACTAGCGGGGGAGAGCTCCTACAATGAGCAGTTCTTC,CASPPGLAGESSYNEQFF
TRBJ1-2,few,NA,TRBV10-2,TGCGCCAGCAGTGAGTTTACAGATAACTATGGCTACACCTTC,CASSEFTDNYGYTF
TRBJ2-7,NA,NA,TRBV27,TGTGCCAGCAGTGGGGGGCCACTCTACGAGCAGTACTTC,CASSGGPLYEQYF
TRBJ2-7,NA,NA,TRBV28,TGTGCCAGCAGTTTATCTCGGGACAACCCCACCTACGAGCAGTACTTC,CASSLSRDNPTYEQYF
TRBJ2-1,few,TRBD1,TRBV29-1,TGCAGCGTTGAGACGGGACAGGAGCAGTTCTTC,CSVETGQEQFF
TRBJ2-2,NA,NA,TRBV18,TGTGCCAGCTCAGGAAGACTAGATACAACCGGGGAGCTGTTTTTT,CASSGRLDTTGELFF
TRBJ2-5,NA,NA,TRBV9,TGTGCCAGCAGCTCGCCGACGGACCAAGAGACCCAGTACTTC,CASSSPTDQETQYF
TRBJ1-1,NA,NA,TRBV7-9,TGTGCCAGCAGCTTAAAGGGTTTTAACACTGAAGCTTTCTTT,CASSLKGFNTEAFF
TRBJ2-1,few,NA,TRBV7-6,TGTGCCAGCAGCTTAGTGTTACTGCCCGACGCAAGCAATGAGCAGTTCTTC,CASSLVLLPDASNEQFF
TRBJ2-7,NA,NA,TRBV9,TGTGCCAGCAGCGTCGGTAGCGAGTCCTACGAGCAGTACTTC,CASSVGSESYEQYF
TRBJ2-5,few,NA,TRBV28,TGTGCCAGCAGTAAACAGGGACGGGAAGAGACCCAGTACTTC,CASSKQGREETQYF
TRBJ2-3,NA,TRBD2,TRBV7-8,TGTGCCAGCAGCTTAGTTCTAAGCGGGGTCACAGATACGCAGTATTTT,CASSLVLSGVTDTQYF
TRBJ1-2,NA,NA,TRBV4-1,TGCGCCAGCAGCCAACCGGGGGAAGAACTCTATGGCTACACCTTC,CASSQPGEELYGYTF
TRBJ1-6,NA,TRBD1,TRBV4-3,TGCGCCAGCAGCCCGGGGACAGGGGCAGGCCCCCTCCACTTT,CASSPGTGAGPLHF
TRBJ1-5,few,NA,TRBV5-1,TGCGCCAGCAGCTTCGACAGTCCTGATCAGCCCCAGCATTTT,CASSFDSPDQPQHF
TRBJ1-2,few,NA,TRBV14,TGTGCCAGCAGCCGAAGGACGGGGGCAGGGTCGGCCTATGGCTACACCTTC,CASSRRTGAGSAYGYTF
TRBJ2-5,NA,NA,TRBV10-3,TGTGCCAACAGAAAACAGGGCGAAGAGACCCAGTACTTC,CANRKQGEETQYF
TRBJ2-5,NA,TRBD2,TRBV2,TGTGCCAGCATTACGACTAGCGGAGAGACCCAGTACTTC,CASITTSGETQYF
TRBJ2-5,few,NA,TRBV3-1,TGTGCCAGCAGCCAAGATAACAGGGAAGAGGAAGAGACCCAGTACTTC,CASSQDNREEEETQYF
TRBJ2-1,NA,NA,TRBV6-5,TGTGCCAGCAGTTACTTCGGGAGATCCTACAATGAGCAGTTCTTC,CASSYFGRSYNEQFF
TRBJ2-3,NA,TRBD2,TRBV7-8,TGTGCCAGCAGCCCCTCACTAGCGGCCACAGATACGCAGTATTTT,CASSPSLAATDTQYF
TRBJ2-3,NA,TRBD2,TRBV5-6,TGTGCCAGCAGCTCAGGATCAAGCGGGAGCGAGTATTTT,CASSSGSSGSEYF
TRBJ2-7,NA,NA,TRBV7-9,TGTGCCAGCAGCTTCCCCGGGTCGCGGGGCCCAGGCTCCTACGAGCAGTACTTC,CASSFPGSRGPGSYEQYF
TRBJ2-1,NA,NA,TRBV14,TGTGCCAGCAGCCTTTTGGGGAGGGGGTCCCACAATGAGCAGTTCTTC,CASSLLGRGSHNEQFF
TRBJ1-2,few,NA,TRBV2,TGTGCCAGCAATCAGGACGGAACTTATGGCTACACCTTC,CASNQDGTYGYTF
TRBJ2-1,NA,TRBD2,TRBV6-5,TGTGCCAGCCTAGCGGTAAGGGACAATGAGCAGTTCTTC,CASLAVRDNEQFF
TRBJ2-1,NA,TRBD2,TRBV11-2,TGTGCCAGCAGCTCGATGGGACTAGGTCACAATGAGCAGTTCTTC,CASSSMGLGHNEQFF
TRBJ2-1,few,TRBD2,TRBV4-1,TGCGCCAGCAGCCGAGTACCGGGACTAGCGAACAATGAGCAGTTCTTC,CASSRVPGLANNEQFF
TRBJ2-5,few,NA,TRBV7-9,TGTGCGGATCGGGATTCCGGACGAGAGACCCAGTACTTC,CADRDSGRETQYF
TRBJ1-1,NA,NA,TRBV24-1,TGTGCCACCAGGGGGGACGGACAGAGCACTGAAGCTTTCTTT,CATRGDGQSTEAFF
TRBJ1-2,NA,NA,TRBV27,TGTGCCAGCAGTTTAGGCCTCACAGGAATCTATGGCTACACCTTC,CASSLGLTGIYGYTF
TRBJ2-1,few,NA,TRBV7-3,TGTGCCAGCAGCCCAACTGGGGGTAGGGATGAGCAGTTCTTC,CASSPTGGRDEQFF
TRBJ1-6,few,NA,TRBV20-1,TGCAGTGCTAGCCCCGGGGTGCAGACTAATTCACCCCTCCACTTT,CSASPGVQTNSPLHF
TRBJ2-5,NA,NA,TRBV2,TGTGCCAGCACGCGGGATTGGGCCGGGGAGACCCAGTACTTC,CASTRDWAGETQYF
TRBJ2-1,few,NA,TRBV7-3,TGTGCCAGCAGCCGGGGTTACGGCAATGAGCAGTTCTTC,CASSRGYGNEQFF
TRBJ2-2,few,NA,TRBV2,TGTGCCAGCAGTGAATCATTCAGCGGGGAGCTGTTTTTT,CASSESFSGELFF
TRBJ1-1,once,NA,TRBV20-1,TGCAGTGCTAGAGATAGCCGCAGGGGAAGCCTTAGGGACACTGAAGCTTTCTTT,CSARDSRRGSLRDTEAFF